Listed below are T cell receptor beta chains from one sample, sequenced in a study of CD8 T cells in Susac syndrome. TCRdb ran MiXCR on the immunoSEQ multiplex PCR reads and lists one entry per CDR3 protein. The sample has about 300,000 distinct CDR3 sequences, 75% to 85% seen once. Sequencing was carried out using CD8+ T cells from PBMCs. The receptors derive from a human donor with multiple sclerosis. Both conserved end residues are part of each CDR3. The D gene is left open where the match is weak. Only part of the rows carry a size: once, few, many, or a class if the clone is expanded.

d_call	v_call	clone_size	j_call	cdr3_nt	cdr3_aa
TRBD2	TRBV6-4	.	TRBJ2-1	TGTGCCAGCAGTGAAATCGCTAGGGCTAGCGGGAGGCTTTACAATGAGCAGTTCTTC	CASSEIARASGRLYNEQFF
.	TRBV25-1	.	TRBJ2-4	TGTGCCAGCAGTGAACCGAGGGAAACGGAAAACATTCAGTACTTC	CASSEPRETENIQYF
.	TRBV19	.	TRBJ1-1	TGTGCCAGTAGGTTGACAGGCATGAACACTGAAGCTTTCTTT	CASRLTGMNTEAFF
TRBD2	TRBV28	.	TRBJ2-3	TGTGCCAGCAGTGACCCCGGGACTAGCGGGAGCTCAGATACGCAGTATTTT	CASSDPGTSGSSDTQYF
TRBD1	TRBV7-2	.	TRBJ2-7	TGTGCCAGCAGCTACCGGACAGGCCAAAAAGACGAGCAGTACTTC	CASSYRTGQKDEQYF
.	TRBV7-9	once	TRBJ2-1	TGTGCCAAACATCCAGCGGACTACAATGAGCAGTTCTTC	CAKHPADYNEQFF
.	TRBV12-3/TRBV12-4	.	TRBJ1-2	TGTGCCAGCAGTTTAGGGCTTAGTTACACCTTC	CASSLGLSYTF
TRBD2	TRBV9	.	TRBJ2-7	TGTGCCAGCAGCGTAGGGGTGGGCGGGAGCCCCTACGAGCAGTACTTC	CASSVGVGGSPYEQYF
TRBD1	TRBV6-1	.	TRBJ2-2	TGTGCCAGCAGCCCGGACAGGGGGGTCACCGGGGAGCTGTTTTTT	CASSPDRGVTGELFF
.	TRBV27	once	TRBJ1-5	TGTGCCAGCAGTTCGGGACTATATCAGCCCCAGCATTTT	CASSSGLYQPQHF
TRBD2	TRBV4-3	.	TRBJ2-5	TGCGCCAGCAGCCGCGGACTAGCGGGAGGGAACCAAGAGACCCAGTACTTC	CASSRGLAGGNQETQYF
.	TRBV6-2/TRBV6-3	.	TRBJ2-3	TGTGCCAGCAGTCCCCCTCCGGAAAGCACAGATACGCAGTATTTT	CASSPPPESTDTQYF
TRBD1	TRBV27	few	TRBJ2-7	TGTGCCAGCAGCTGGGACAGAACCTACGAGCAGTACTTC	CASSWDRTYEQYF
.	TRBV7-9	.	TRBJ2-7	TGTGCCAGCAGCTTAGCAGGCCCTACCTACGAGCAGTACTTC	CASSLAGPTYEQYF
TRBD2	TRBV30	.	TRBJ2-1	TGTGCCTGGGAAAGCGGGAGAGGAGATGAGCAGTTCTTC	CAWESGRGDEQFF
.	TRBV11-2	few	TRBJ2-1	TGTGCCAGCAGCTTAGTCTCCGGGGAGAGTCCCTACAATGAGCAGTTCTTC	CASSLVSGESPYNEQFF
TRBD2	TRBV3-1	.	TRBJ2-5	TGTGCCAGCAGCCTCTCGTTAGCGGGAGGGGAGACCCAGTACTTC	CASSLSLAGGETQYF
.	TRBV7-8	.	TRBJ1-1	TGTGCCAGCAGCTCCGAGGGGACTCGGAAAGGTGGAGCTTTCTTT	CASSSEGTRKGGAFF
TRBD1	TRBV19	.	TRBJ2-1	TGTGCCAGTAGTATAGGAGAGGGGGCGCGATACAATGAGCAGTTCTTC	CASSIGEGARYNEQFF
.	TRBV28	.	TRBJ2-7	TGTGCCAGCAGTCTAGTTTTCGGGGCCTCCTACGAGCAGTACTTC	CASSLVFGASYEQYF
.	TRBV28	.	TRBJ2-4	TGTGCCAGCAGTTTATTCGGTATTCAGTACTTC	CASSLFGIQYF
.	TRBV11-2	once	TRBJ2-1	TGTGCCAGCAGGCTCGCGGGGCCCCACAATGAGCAGTTCTTC	CASRLAGPHNEQFF
.	TRBV5-4	.	TRBJ2-3	TGTGCCAGCAGCCCCCCCATAGCAGATACGCAGTATTTT	CASSPPIADTQYF
TRBD2	TRBV28	.	TRBJ2-3	TGTGCCAGCAGTTTCCCCCTAGCGGGAGGACACGCAGATACGCAGTATTTT	CASSFPLAGGHADTQYF
.	TRBV7-9	.	TRBJ2-1	TGTGCCAGCAGCCTCCGGGCGGCGGGATACAATGAGCAGTTCTTC	CASSLRAAGYNEQFF
TRBD2	TRBV4-1	.	TRBJ2-5	TGCGCCAGCAGCCAAGGCGCGGGCGGGAGATCGGAGACCCAGTACTTC	CASSQGAGGRSETQYF
.	TRBV3-1	.	TRBJ1-2	TGTGCCAGCAGCCCTCGACAAGAGACTAACTATGGCTACACCTTC	CASSPRQETNYGYTF
.	TRBV7-9	.	TRBJ1-1	TGTGCCAGCAGCTTAATTCGGAGAGTCGGGACTGAAGCTTTCTTT	CASSLIRRVGTEAFF
TRBD2	TRBV6-5	.	TRBJ2-1	TGTGCCAGCATCCTAAAGCGGGAGTCCTACAATGAGCAGTTCTTC	CASILKRESYNEQFF
TRBD1	TRBV5-4	few	TRBJ2-4	TGTGCCAGCAGCCCGGGGACAGCTGAGGCCAAAAACATTCAGTACTTC	CASSPGTAEAKNIQYF
.	TRBV6-2/TRBV6-3	.	TRBJ1-2	TGTGCCACCTACGACGGCTATGGCTACACCTTC	CATYDGYGYTF
TRBD2	TRBV6-2/TRBV6-3	few	TRBJ2-7	TGTGCCAGCAGTTACACGGGACTAGCGATGTTCTACGAGCAGTACTTC	CASSYTGLAMFYEQYF
.	TRBV28	.	TRBJ2-7	TGTGCCAGCAGTTTCATTCTCGGCGGGAACTACGAGCAGTACTTC	CASSFILGGNYEQYF
TRBD1	TRBV28	.	TRBJ2-7	TGTGCCAGCACCACGACAGGGGGGTACGAGCAGTACTTC	CASTTTGGYEQYF
.	TRBV27	.	TRBJ1-1	TGTGCCAGCAGCGAAACCCTAGGCACTGAAGCTTTCTTT	CASSETLGTEAFF
TRBD2	TRBV7-9	.	TRBJ2-5	TGTGCCAGCAGCGGGACTGGGGGGGATCAAGAGACCCAGTACTTC	CASSGTGGDQETQYF
.	TRBV6-1	.	TRBJ2-4	TGTGCCATCCCGGGAACCGAAAACAAAAACATTCAGTACTTC	CAIPGTENKNIQYF
.	TRBV11-2	.	TRBJ2-5	TGTGCCAGCAGCAACCGGGACAAAGACCTGGAGACCCAGTACTTC	CASSNRDKDLETQYF
TRBD2	TRBV4-3	once	TRBJ2-5	TGCGCCAGCAGCCAAGATCTAGCGGGAGGCCGACAAGAGACCCAGTACTTC	CASSQDLAGGRQETQYF
.	TRBV5-1	.	TRBJ1-5	TGCGCCAGCAGCTTGGTCGGCCATAGCAATCAGCCCCAGCATTTT	CASSLVGHSNQPQHF
.	TRBV7-9	few	TRBJ2-7	TGTGCCAGCAGCCCTAGATACCGCGGGGACGAGCAGTACTTC	CASSPRYRGDEQYF
.	TRBV11-2	.	TRBJ2-5	TGTGCCAGCAGCTTAGTAGGCAGCCTTGAGACCCAGTACTTC	CASSLVGSLETQYF
TRBD1	TRBV20-1	.	TRBJ2-2	TGCAGTGCTGCGTCCCCGGGACAGGGCCACACCGGGGAGCTGTTTTTT	CSAASPGQGHTGELFF
TRBD1	TRBV30	once	TRBJ2-2	TGTGCCTGGAGTGACCAGGGGGCGAGCACCGGGGAGCTGTTTTTT	CAWSDQGASTGELFF
.	TRBV12-3/TRBV12-4	.	TRBJ2-1	TGTGCCAGCACCGGGACTTACAATGAGCAGTTCTTC	CASTGTYNEQFF
TRBD2	TRBV29-1	.	TRBJ2-2	TGCAGCGTTGAATCAAGCGGGAGGAACACCGGGGAGCTGTTTTTT	CSVESSGRNTGELFF
TRBD2	TRBV19	few	TRBJ2-7	TGTGCCAGTAGTTCTAGCGGGGTCTCCTACGAGCAGTACTTC	CASSSSGVSYEQYF
TRBD2	TRBV18	.	TRBJ2-7	TGTGCCAGCTCCCCTGAGCGGGAGGACTCCTACGAGCAGTACTTC	CASSPEREDSYEQYF
.	TRBV27	few	TRBJ1-1	TGTGCCAGCAGTTTCCACCCCCCGGGGTCTAGGTTGGCTTTCTTT	CASSFHPPGSRLAFF
.	TRBV7-2	few	TRBJ2-1	TGTGCCAGCAGCTTAGTGGGCAGAGATGAGCAGTTCTTC	CASSLVGRDEQFF
.	TRBV19	.	TRBJ1-1	TGTGCCAGTAGTATGTTGGGAGGCTCTGAAGCTTTCTTT	CASSMLGGSEAFF
TRBD2	TRBV5-4	once	TRBJ2-1	TGTGCCAGCAGCCTTCGACTAGCGGGGAACAATGAGCAGTTCTTC	CASSLRLAGNNEQFF